This T cell receptor beta chain is from a study of blood T cells in healthy people across ages. Germline V gives CDR1 MNHEY, CDR2 SMNVEV (reference sequence). The CDR3 consists of 14 residues. The V and J ends lost 5 bases and 2 bases respectively, with 12 bases between them. RNA extraction gave at least 5 micrograms of total RNA per sample. A second PCR of about 6 to 12 cycles used a sample-barcoded 5' primer and a J-beta primer mix. TCRdb redid the calling of the 5' RACE reads with MiXCR, one entry per CDR3 protein. The sample lists 600,000 to 850,000 distinct CDR3 sequences; around 25% were seen once. These data also featured in a second study, about T cells of mothers and their children. From that report: Every mother supplied over 9 million TCR beta CDR3 reads and every child several million.

The TCR was taken from a boy younger than 18 in good health. V and J are TRBV27 and TRBJ1-1; unclear D gene. The sequencing input was blood. CDR3 in DNA: TGTGCCAGCAGTGTGGAGGGATCAAACACTGAAGCTTTCTTT. The encoded protein is CASSVEGSNTEAFF.